This T cell receptor beta chain originates from a study of CD8+ T cells in alopecia areata. Study outcomes and limitations: Elevated clonality characterized lesional scalp relative to normal scalp, particularly in alopecia totalis/universalis. Scalp sample sequencing also detects resident alphabeta T cells of normal skin.

This CDR3 comprises 15 residues. Germline V CDR1 and CDR2: SNHLY, FYNNEI. The V and J ends lost 1 base and 1 base respectively, with 10 bases between them. In each case, RNA was isolated and then reverse transcribed into cDNA as the sequencing template. This table comes from immunoSEQ multiplex PCR, and its TCRdb copy is limited to in-frame clones, with some not included. The table lists about 140,000 clones, 62% of them singletons, with 36% in the top ten. Details on this clone: Antigen specificity is unknown.

PBMC-derived CD4+ and CD8+ T cells were sorted. The J gene is TRBJ2-5, the V gene TRBV2; D may be TRBD1 or TRBD2 (5 bases each). The receptor's source is a human donor in good health. Sequenced input: CD8+ T cells sorted from blood. The CDR3 DNA follows: TGTGCCAGCAGTGAAGGTCAGGGACCCCAAGAGACCCAGTACTTC. Translation: CASSEGQGPQETQYF.